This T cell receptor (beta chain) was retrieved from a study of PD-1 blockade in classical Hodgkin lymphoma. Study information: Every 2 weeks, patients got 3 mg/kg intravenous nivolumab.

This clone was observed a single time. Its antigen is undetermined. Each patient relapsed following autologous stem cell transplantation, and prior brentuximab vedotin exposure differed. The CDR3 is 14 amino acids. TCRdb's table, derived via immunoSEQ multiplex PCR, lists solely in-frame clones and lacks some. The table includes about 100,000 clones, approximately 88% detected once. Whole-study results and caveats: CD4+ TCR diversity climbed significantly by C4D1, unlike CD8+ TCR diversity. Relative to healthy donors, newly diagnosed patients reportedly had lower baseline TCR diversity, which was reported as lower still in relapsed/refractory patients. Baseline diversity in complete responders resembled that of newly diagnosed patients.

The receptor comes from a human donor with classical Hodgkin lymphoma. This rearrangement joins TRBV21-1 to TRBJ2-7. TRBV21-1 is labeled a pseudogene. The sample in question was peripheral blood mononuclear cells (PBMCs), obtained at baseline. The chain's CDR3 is CASRRGWGIAGQYF. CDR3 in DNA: TGTGCCAGCAGGAGGGGTTGGGGAATAGCAGGACAGTACTTC.